The 29 T cell receptor beta chains listed next were all sequenced from one sample in a study of T cell clonality in common variable immunodeficiency. TCRdb keeps only in-frame clones here, not all; method: immunoSEQ multiplex PCR. In total the sample includes 40,000 to 65,000 clones, none of them seen once. Material for sequencing was peripheral blood mononuclear cells. Receptors originate from a person aged 18 to 75 in good health.

This clone was counted many times. The read comes to an end 3 residues before the CDR3 does, leaving the germline J gene to fill in the end. This chain joins TRBV5-1 and TRBJ1-2; TRBD1 might be the D (5 bases). The CDR3 has 14 residues. V lost 4 bases and J lost 7, with 17 bases in between. CDR1 is SGHRS, CDR2 YFSETQ, per germline. The CDR3 reads CASSHAGGDGGYTF. The sequenced CDR3 bases are TGCGCCAGCAGCCACGCCGGCGGGGACGGTGGC.

This clone appeared many times. The sequence runs out 3 residues before the end of the CDR3; the remainder is reconstructed from the germline J gene. This chain joins TRBV30 and TRBJ1-1; D is perhaps TRBD1 (5 bases). Germline CDR1 is GTSNPN and CDR2 is SVGIG (reference sequence). The CDR3 length is 14 residues. V was pared by 2 bases and J by 1 base, with 11 bases between. The CDR3 protein is CAWSLGAGNTEAFF. CDR3 bases read: TGTGCCTGGAGTTTAGGGGCTGGGAACACTGAA. Looking up the rest from reference TRBV30 and TRBJ1-1 gives the full variable domain: SQTIHQWPATLVQPVGSPLSLECTVEGTSNPNLYWYRQAAGRGLQLLFYSVGIGQISSEVPQNLSASRPQDRQFILSSKKLLLSDSGFYLCAWSLGAGNTEAFFGQGTRLTVV.

There are a few counts of this clone. A read error may produce the germline difference seen at one junction end. The read finishes 3 residues shy of the CDR3 end, and the germline J gene is used to complete it. Other DNA sequences in this specimen translate into the identical CDR3. The chain recombines TRBV18 with TRBJ1-3; weak D call: TRBD1 (6 bases). The germline CDR1 and CDR2 sequences are KGHSH and LQKENI. The CDR3 totals 16 residues. The sequenced part of the CDR3 DNA is TGTGCCAGCTCACCGAACAGGGATTCCTCTGGAAACACA. This gives the protein CASSPNRDSSGNT. The CDR3, in full, reads CASSPNRDSSGNTIYF.

Concerning this clone itself: The read gets to within 3 residues of the CDR3 end, and the germline J gene fills in the rest. The J gene is TRBJ1-4, the V gene TRBV11-2; D unresolved. V lost 2 bases, J lost 0 bases, and 7 bases lay in between. The length of the CDR3 is 15 residues. Per germline, CDR1 SGHAT and CDR2 FQNNGV. The CDR3 loop reads CASSLPVATNEKLFF. CDR3 DNA, as far as it was read: TGTGCCAGCAGCTTACCGGTGGCAACTAATGAAAAA.

Many counts were recorded for this clone. With the read ending 3 residues before the CDR3 end, the germline J gene is used to fill in that end. J is TRBJ2-3 and V is TRBV10-3; a weak D match, TRBD2 (6 bases). The length of the CDR3 is 14 residues. Looked up from germline, CDR1 is ENHRY and CDR2 is SYGVKD. V was clipped by 8 bases and J by 2 bases, with 14 bases between them. The CDR3 sequence is CAIGGWDSTDTQYF. The DNA read from the CDR3 is TGTGCCATCGGGGGGTGGGACTCCACAGATACG.

In its sample, this clone was seen a few times. The read comes to an end 3 residues before the CDR3 does, leaving the germline J gene to fill in the end. The rearrangement uses TRBV2 and TRBJ2-2; D is ambiguous. CDR1 SNHLY and CDR2 FYNNEI come from the germline V gene. V was cut by 6 bases and J by 3 bases, with 11 bases left in between. This CDR3 contains 14 residues. The CDR3 DNA, read in part, is TGTGCCAGCAGAGAAACCCGGGACACCGGGGAG. Its protein is CASRETRDTGE. The whole CDR3 protein reads CASRETRDTGELFF.

Ten or more counts support this clone. The read gets to within 3 residues of the CDR3 end, and the germline J gene fills in the rest. This chain links TRBV6-2 or TRBV6-3 with TRBJ2-5; 13 bases fit TRBD2. The junction had 4 bases not matched to a gene; V was cut back by 6 bases and J by 0 bases. The CDR3 is 16 amino acids. CDR1 MNHEY and CDR2 SVGEGT come from the germline V gene. CDR3 bases read: TGTGCCAGCAGGGCCGGGACTAGCGGGAACCAAGAGACC. Its translation: CASRAGTSGNQET. The entire CDR3 protein is CASRAGTSGNQETQYF.

There are many counts of this clone. Read coverage stops 3 residues before the CDR3 terminus; the germline J gene supplies the remainder. V gene TRBV20-1 combines with J gene TRBJ2-7; 13 bases match TRBD2. The CDR3 has 14 residues. The germline V gene has CDR1 DFQATT and CDR2 SNEGSKA (reference sequence). Trimming removed 1 base from V and 6 bases from J; junction bases left unmatched: 3. CDR3 DNA, as far as it was read: TGCAGTGCTAGAGGTGGGACTAGCGGGACCGAG. It specifies CSARGGTSGTE. The CDR3 in full is CSARGGTSGTEQYF.

Many counts were recorded for this clone. The read ends 3 residues early relative to the CDR3; the germline J gene fills the gap. The gene calls are TRBV5-1 and TRBJ1-1, with D possibly being TRBD1 (5 bases). The CDR3 covers 15 residues. V was clipped by 1 base and J by 7 bases, with 17 bases between them. Germline loops: CDR1 SGHRS, CDR2 YFSETQ. CDR3 DNA (partial): TGCGCCAGCAGCTTGACGGCCGGGACTCAGGGTGAA. It specifies CASSLTAGTQGE. The entire CDR3 reads CASSLTAGTQGEAFF.

To note about this clone: This may be a read error: a much more frequent sequence differs by one nucleotide. The CDR3 end falls 3 residues outside the read, so it is completed with the germline J gene. Other nucleotide sequences in the sample specify the same CDR3. The V and J genes are TRBV6-2 or TRBV6-3 and TRBJ2-3, with D maybe TRBD2 (6 bases). CDR3 length: 16 amino acids. Trimming took off 6 bases at V and 0 bases at J, with 16 bases between the two ends. CDR1 MNHEY and CDR2 SVGEGT come from the germline V gene. The CDR3 reads CASSGLAAISTDTQYF. The sequenced CDR3 bases are TGTGCCAGCAGCGGATTAGCGGCAATTAGCACAGATACG.

At least ten counts were recorded for this clone. The CDR3 goes on 3 residues after the read ends, and that part is filled in from the germline J gene. This chain joins TRBV5-1 and TRBJ2-1, with 7 bases matching TRBD1. With 4 bases clipped from V and 4 bases from J, the junction kept 2 bases outside the gene matches. Germline CDR1 is SGHRS and CDR2 is YFSETQ. CDR3 length equals 13 residues. The chain's CDR3 is CASSPDRYNEQFF. The part of the CDR3 DNA that was read is TGCGCCAGCAGCCCGGACAGGTACAATGAG.

This clone has ten or more counts. The read stops 3 residues short of the end of the CDR3; the missing end is completed from the germline J gene. The J gene is TRBJ2-1, the V gene TRBV5-1; weak D call: TRBD2 (6 bases). This CDR3 spans 16 amino acids. The V gene lost 5 bases and the J gene lost 1 base, with 16 bases spanning the gap. The V gene's germline CDR1 is SGHRS and CDR2 YFSETQ. The CDR3 is CASSPFGGTSYNEQFF. The sequenced part of the CDR3 DNA is TGCGCCAGCAGTCCTTTCGGCGGGACTTCCTACAATGAG.

This clone was recorded many times. One end of the junction fails to match germline, which may point to a read error. The CDR3 goes on 3 residues after the read ends, and that part is filled in from the germline J gene. Other DNA sequences within the sample encode an identical CDR3. The genes are TRBV20-1 and TRBJ2-7; the D gene is possibly TRBD1 (5 bases). Germline V gives CDR1 DFQATT, CDR2 SNEGSKA (reference sequence). The CDR3 contains 11 residues. CDR3 protein: CSARDSYEQYF. CDR3 DNA (partial): TGCAGTGCCAGAGACAGCTACGAG.

This clone was seen ten or more times. Mismatch with germline at one junction end may stem from a read error. The read halts 3 residues ahead of the CDR3 end, with the missing end drawn from the germline J gene. The V gene is TRBV4-2, the J gene TRBJ2-7, with 11 bases lining up with TRBD2. Germline values: CDR1 LGHNA, CDR2 YNFKEQ. The CDR3 is 18 residues long. The DNA read from the CDR3 is TGCGCCAGCAGCCAAGAGCGCCAACTAGCGGGGGTTCCCTACGAG. Encoded protein: CASSQERQLAGVPYE. The whole CDR3 protein reads CASSQERQLAGVPYEQYF.

This clone showed up many times. The CDR3 end is not reached by the read, which stops 3 residues before it; the germline J gene fills it in. The chain couples TRBV5-8 to TRBJ1-5; D gene uncertain. This CDR3 spans 15 amino acids. In germline, CDR1 is SGHTS, CDR2 YDEGEE. V dropped 4 bases and J dropped 2 bases, with 13 bases sitting between them. The CDR3 bases that were read are TGTGCCAGCAGCCCTTACGAGGGCGGCAATCAGCCC. It codes for CASSPYEGGNQP. The entire CDR3 reads CASSPYEGGNQPQHF.

With regard to this clone: The read stops 3 residues short of the end of the CDR3; the missing end is completed from the germline J gene. The gene calls are TRBV18 and TRBJ2-2; 7 bases map to TRBD1. Germline V CDR1 and CDR2: KGHSH, LQKENI. The CDR3 is 15 residues long. CDR3 region: CASFSNRGHNSPLFF. CDR3 DNA, as far as it was read: TGTGCCAGCTTTAGCAACAGGGGCCATAATTCACCG.

Many counts were recorded for this clone. The CDR3 region is CASSLGGLAGDEQYF. The CDR3 bases that were read are TGTGCCAGCAGCCTCGGGGGACTAGCGGGAGACGAG. This chain uses TRBV7-8 with TRBJ2-7; 14 bases are shared with TRBD2. The CDR3 is cut off 3 residues early in the read; its end comes from the germline J gene. The CDR3 sequence is 15 residues long. V dropped 5 bases and J dropped 5; count of bases not matched to a gene: 5. Per germline, CDR1 SGHVS and CDR2 FQNEAQ.

There are many counts of this clone. The sequenced fragment ends 3 residues before the CDR3 boundary, so the rest is inferred from the germline J gene. This chain connects TRBV20-1 to TRBJ2-1; no definite D call. CDR3 size: 11 residues. Between the trimmed V and J ends, which lost 4 bases and 9 bases, there was a span of 10 bases. Germline V lookup: CDR1 DFQATT, CDR2 SNEGSKA (reference sequence). The chain's CDR3 is CSATGASEQFF. CDR3 DNA (partial): TGCAGTGCTACAGGTGCAAGTGAG.

This clone appeared many times. The read halts 3 residues ahead of the CDR3 end, with the missing end drawn from the germline J gene. V and J are TRBV4-1 and TRBJ1-5, with D unclear. Germline V gene lookup returns CDR1 MGHRA and CDR2 YSYEKL. The ends were cut back, 4 bases at V and 0 bases at J, with 13 bases in the middle. There are 16 residues in the CDR3. This chain's CDR3 is CASSPRRVHSNQPQHF. The sequenced part of the CDR3 DNA is TGCGCCAGCAGCCCCCGGCGGGTCCATAGCAATCAGCCC.

In its sample, this clone was seen many times. The read finishes 3 residues shy of the CDR3 end, and the germline J gene is used to complete it. The gene calls are TRBV20-1 and TRBJ2-5, with TRBD1 identical over 10 bases. After removal of 6 bases from V and 5 bases from J, the junction contained 6 bases not matched to a gene. The CDR3 runs 13 residues. Per germline, CDR1 DFQATT and CDR2 SNEGSKA (reference sequence). CDR3 loop: CSAWTGGGETQYF. The sequenced CDR3 bases are TGCAGTGCGTGGACAGGGGGAGGTGAGACC.

This clone was observed at least ten times. With the read ending 3 residues before the CDR3 end, the germline J gene is used to fill in that end. The V gene is TRBV12-3 or TRBV12-4, the J gene TRBJ2-5, with 7 positions matching TRBD2. Trimming cost V 6 bases and J 4 bases; bases outside gene matches: 14. This CDR3 has 16 amino acids. The chain's CDR3 is CASSLSSGRFRETQYF. The DNA read from the CDR3 is TGTGCCAGCAGCCTCTCTAGCGGAAGATTCAGAGAGACC.

This clone came up many times. The read comes to an end 3 residues before the CDR3 does, leaving the germline J gene to fill in the end. The V and J genes are TRBV6-2 or TRBV6-3 and TRBJ1-5; D unresolved. V was clipped by 6 bases and J by 0 bases, with 12 bases between them. CDR3 length equals 15 residues. Germline V lookup: CDR1 MNHEY, CDR2 SVGEGT. The sequenced CDR3 bases are TGTGCCAGCAGCTGGAGGGTAGATAGCAATCAGCCC. It specifies CASSWRVDSNQP. Given in full, the CDR3 is CASSWRVDSNQPQHF.

The sample holds many counts of this clone. The observed sequence ends 3 residues before the CDR3 terminus, with the missing tail filled in from the germline J gene. The V gene is TRBV6-1, the J gene TRBJ1-1, with D possibly TRBD1 on 6 matching bases. This CDR3 region has 14 residues. In germline, CDR1 is MNHNS, CDR2 SASEGT. The V end was cut by 3 bases, the J end by 1 base, with 9 bases between. The chain's CDR3 is CASSESGENTEAFF. Partial CDR3 DNA: TGTGCCAGCAGTGAGTCAGGGGAGAACACTGAA.

This clone came up many times. Read coverage stops 3 residues before the CDR3 terminus; the germline J gene supplies the remainder. The rearrangement uses TRBV10-3 and TRBJ1-5, with a weak D call TRBD1 (5 bases). CDR1 is ENHRY and CDR2 is SYGVKD in the germline V gene. The V gene lost 2 bases and the J gene lost 4 bases, with 12 bases spanning the gap. This CDR3 is built from 15 residues. CDR3: CAISELGHSNQPQHF. CDR3 bases read: TGTGCCATCAGTGAGCTCGGACATTCGAATCAGCCC.

In this sample, this clone turned up many times. The CDR3 end is not reached by the read, which stops 3 residues before it; the germline J gene fills it in. The V and J genes are TRBV20-1 and TRBJ1-1, with D perhaps matching TRBD1 (6 bases). CDR3 size: 17 residues. The V gene's germline CDR1 is DFQATT and CDR2 SNEGSKA (reference sequence). V was pared by 5 bases and J by 0 bases, with 22 bases between. The CDR3 spells CSAPWPPDSYMNTEAFF. The sequenced CDR3 bases are TGCAGTGCTCCCTGGCCCCCGGACAGTTACATGAACACTGAA.

This clone was recorded many times. The CDR3 goes on 3 residues after the read ends, and that part is filled in from the germline J gene. The chain uses TRBV30 and TRBJ2-1; perhaps TRBD1 as D (6 bases). CDR3 length: 15 residues. The germline V gene encodes CDR1 GTSNPN and CDR2 SVGIG (reference sequence). Trimming removed 0 bases at V and 3 bases at J, with 12 bases between. The CDR3 here is CAWSVSGASYNEQFF. The DNA read from the CDR3 is TGTGCCTGGAGTGTCTCAGGGGCCAGCTACAATGAG. The full variable domain, with the rest looked up from reference TRBV30 and TRBJ2-1, is SQTIHQWPATLVQPVGSPLSLECTVEGTSNPNLYWYRQAAGRGLQLLFYSVGIGQISSEVPQNLSASRPQDRQFILSSKKLLLSDSGFYLCAWSVSGASYNEQFFGPGTRLTVL.

The sample holds a few counts of this clone. The read gets to within 3 residues of the CDR3 end, and the germline J gene fills in the rest. V usage is TRBV19 and J usage is TRBJ2-4, with 7 bases identical to TRBD1. CDR1 LNHDA and CDR2 SQIVND come from the germline V gene (reference sequence). CDR3 length: 13 amino acids. The sequenced part of the CDR3 DNA is TGTGCCAGTAGTAGGGACAGAAACTATGGT. Encoded protein: CASSRDRNYG. The full CDR3 protein reads CASSRDRNYGQYF.

This clone showed up many times. The read comes to an end 3 residues before the CDR3 does, leaving the germline J gene to fill in the end. The chain combines TRBV6-2 or TRBV6-3 with TRBJ2-1; TRBD2 matches 9 bases. CDR1 and CDR2 (germline): MNHEY, SVGEGT. Germline trimming cut 8 bases from V and 3 bases from J; bases unmatched to any gene: 5. This CDR3 region has 14 residues. The CDR3 loop is CASYSSGDYNEQFF. CDR3 bases read: TGTGCCAGCTACTCTAGCGGGGACTACAATGAG.

In its sample, this clone was seen a few times. The observed sequence ends 3 residues before the CDR3 terminus, with the missing tail filled in from the germline J gene. The chain carries TRBV29-1 and TRBJ2-1; 10 bases line up with TRBD2. In germline, CDR1 is SQVTM, CDR2 ANQGSEA. Trimming removed 0 bases from V and 4 bases from J; junction bases left unmatched: 6. The CDR3 is 16 residues long. The CDR3 spells CSVEDREREGYNEQFF. The CDR3 DNA, read in part, is TGCAGCGTTGAAGATCGGGAGCGGGAGGGATACAATGAG.